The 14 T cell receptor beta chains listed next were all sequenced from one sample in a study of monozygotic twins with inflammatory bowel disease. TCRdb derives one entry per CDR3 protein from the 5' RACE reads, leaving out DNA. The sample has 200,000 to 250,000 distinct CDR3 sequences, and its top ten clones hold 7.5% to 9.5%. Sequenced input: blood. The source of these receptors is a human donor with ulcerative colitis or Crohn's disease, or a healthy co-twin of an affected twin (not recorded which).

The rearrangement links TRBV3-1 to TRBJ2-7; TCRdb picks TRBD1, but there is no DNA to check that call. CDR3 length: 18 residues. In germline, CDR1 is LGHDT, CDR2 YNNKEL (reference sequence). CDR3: CASSQDGSGGSPSYEQYF.

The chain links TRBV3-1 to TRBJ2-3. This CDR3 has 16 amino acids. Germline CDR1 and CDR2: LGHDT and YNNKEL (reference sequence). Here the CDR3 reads CASSQGVQTSTDTQYF.

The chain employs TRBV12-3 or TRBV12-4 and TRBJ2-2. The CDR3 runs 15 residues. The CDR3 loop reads CASSLRVANTGELFF.

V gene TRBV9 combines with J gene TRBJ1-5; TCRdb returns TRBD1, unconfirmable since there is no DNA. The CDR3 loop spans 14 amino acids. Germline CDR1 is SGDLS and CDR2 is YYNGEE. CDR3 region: CASSAPGRNQPQHF.

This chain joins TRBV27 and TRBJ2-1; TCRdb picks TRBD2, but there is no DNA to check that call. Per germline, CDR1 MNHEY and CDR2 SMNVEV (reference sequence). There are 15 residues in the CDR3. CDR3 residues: CASSSRRTSSDEQFF.

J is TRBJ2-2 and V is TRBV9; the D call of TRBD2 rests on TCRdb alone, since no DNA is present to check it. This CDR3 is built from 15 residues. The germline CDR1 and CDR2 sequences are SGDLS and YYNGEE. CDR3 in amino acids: CASSSPGVHTGELFF.

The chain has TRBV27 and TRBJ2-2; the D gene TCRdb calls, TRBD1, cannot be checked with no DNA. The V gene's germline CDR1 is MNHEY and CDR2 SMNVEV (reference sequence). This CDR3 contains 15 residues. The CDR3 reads CASSFGDRDTGELFF.

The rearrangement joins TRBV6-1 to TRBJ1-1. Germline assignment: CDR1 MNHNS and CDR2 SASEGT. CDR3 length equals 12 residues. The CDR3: CASAQANTEAFF.

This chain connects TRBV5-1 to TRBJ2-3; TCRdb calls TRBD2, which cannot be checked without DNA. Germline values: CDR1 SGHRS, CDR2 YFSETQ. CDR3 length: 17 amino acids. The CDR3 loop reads CASSLGGTSDFPDTQYF.

The chain's CDR3 is CASSLERQGAYNEQFF. The chain uses TRBV7-6 and TRBJ2-1; TCRdb names TRBD1, which stays unverified in the absence of DNA. The CDR3 runs 16 residues. Germline V lookup: CDR1 SGHVS, CDR2 FNYEAQ.

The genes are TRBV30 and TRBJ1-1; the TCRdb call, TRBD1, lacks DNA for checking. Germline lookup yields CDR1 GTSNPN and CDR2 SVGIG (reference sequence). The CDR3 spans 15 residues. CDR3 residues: CAWSSLDRVGTEAFF.

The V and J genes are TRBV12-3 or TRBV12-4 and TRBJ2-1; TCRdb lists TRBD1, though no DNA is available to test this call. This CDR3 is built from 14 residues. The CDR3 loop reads CASSITQGPNEQFF.

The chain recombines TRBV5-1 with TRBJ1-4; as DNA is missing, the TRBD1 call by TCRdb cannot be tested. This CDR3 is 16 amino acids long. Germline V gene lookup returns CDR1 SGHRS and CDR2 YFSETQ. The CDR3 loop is CASSASFGGADEKLFF.

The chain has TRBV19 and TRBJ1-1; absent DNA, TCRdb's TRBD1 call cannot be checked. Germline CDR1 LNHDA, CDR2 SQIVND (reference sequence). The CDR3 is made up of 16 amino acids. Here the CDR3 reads CASKRMGDGMNTEAFF.